Sequencing of this T cell receptor (beta chain) was carried out in a study of blood T cell repertoires in COVID-19. Overall study: Spain, Italy and the United States supplied samples that represented acute and convalescent COVID-19. Sample material is recorded as cDNA or gDNA derived from T cells, B-cell-depleted T cells, or PBMCs.

The length of the CDR3 is 13 residues. V was clipped by 5 bases and J by 8 bases; unmatched bases: 6. Methods used by the authors: Reference gene primer amplification gave nucleated cell count estimates. TCRdb's copy holds only in-frame clones and misses some; the assay was immunoSEQ multiplex PCR. D and trimming come from the DNA, and the V and J calls and clone size come from that table. The sample holds fewer than 350,000 clones; approximately 83% are singletons and the top ten take 2% to 2.5%. The clonotype comes from a woman in her 30s who had recovered from COVID-19. The specimen was peripheral blood. This chain connects TRBV12-3 or TRBV12-4 to TRBJ1-2; 9 bases match TRBD1. The CDR3 nucleotides read TGTGCCAGCAGTGATACAGGGGGCTACGGCTACACCTTC. Protein product: CASSDTGGYGYTF.